Each of the 18 T cell receptor beta chains below was sequenced from the same sample in a study of blood T cells in healthy people across ages. Using a J-beta primer mix together with a sample-barcoded 5' primer, a second PCR was run for about 6 to 11 cycles. TCRdb called the 5' RACE reads again in MiXCR, with one record for every CDR3 protein. The sample includes about 640,000 distinct CDR3 sequences, 45% to 65% of them seen just once. Sequenced sample: blood. The receptors originated from a man aged 55 to 70 in good health.

The V call is TRBV12-3 or TRBV12-4, the J call TRBJ2-5; 7 nucleotides align to TRBD1. The V and J ends lost 3 bases and 0 bases, in that order; junction bases with no gene match: 4. The CDR3 is 15 amino acids. In nucleotides, the CDR3 is TGTGCCAGCAGTTTGACAGGGCGGTACCAAGAGACCCAGTACTTC. Amino acids: CASSLTGRYQETQYF.

The chain links TRBV5-1 to TRBJ2-3, with TRBD2 identical over 11 bases. The germline V gene has CDR1 SGHRS and CDR2 YFSETQ. V was pared by 2 bases and J by 4 bases, with 9 bases of the junction left unmatched. The CDR3 has 17 residues. CDR3 protein: CASSLSYSGGASDTQYF. Written as DNA, the CDR3 is TGCGCCAGCAGCTTATCCTATAGCGGGGGGGCTTCAGATACGCAGTATTTT.

The chain combines TRBV3-1 with TRBJ1-5, with D possibly TRBD1 on 6 matching bases. Germline V lookup: CDR1 LGHDT, CDR2 YNNKEL (reference sequence). The CDR3 contains 15 residues. V was pared by 1 base and J by 6 bases, with 13 bases between. The CDR3 sequence: CASSQGGEGGQPQHF. The CDR3 DNA sequence: TGTGCCAGCAGCCAAGGGGGGGAAGGGGGTCAGCCCCAGCATTTT.

This sequence joins TRBV6-1 and TRBJ2-7, with a possible D match to TRBD1 (5 bases). This CDR3 spans 13 amino acids. Germline CDR1 and CDR2: MNHNS and SASEGT. The V end lost 4 bases, the J end lost 5 bases, and 12 bases lay between the germline ends. The CDR3: CASSGLGPHEQYF. In DNA, the CDR3 is TGTGCCAGCAGTGGTCTGGGGCCCCACGAGCAGTACTTC.

The table lists this clonotype with a few counts. The chain employs TRBV5-1 and TRBJ2-7, with D maybe TRBD1 (5 bases). The V end was cut by 0 bases, the J end by 0 bases, with 10 bases between. The CDR3 spans 15 residues. The germline V gene encodes CDR1 SGHRS and CDR2 YFSETQ. The CDR3 sequence is CASSLDTGASYEQYF. CDR3 sequence (DNA): TGCGCCAGCAGCTTGGACACAGGAGCCTCCTACGAGCAGTACTTC.

This chain links TRBV5-5 with TRBJ2-1; D may correspond to TRBD1 or TRBD2 (5 bases each). Per germline, CDR1 SGHKS and CDR2 YYEKEE (reference sequence). The length of the CDR3 is 13 residues. V was trimmed by 4 bases and J by 5 bases, leaving 10 bases between them. The CDR3 sequence: CASSRDPNNEQFF. Here the CDR3 DNA reads TGTGCCAGCAGCCGGGACCCGAACAATGAGCAGTTCTTC.

To note about this clonotype: The junction differs from germline at one of its ends, possibly a read error. The CDR3 reads CTSSFSRNTEAFF. CDR3 sequence (DNA): TGTACCAGCAGCTTCTCAAGAAACACTGAAGCTTTCTTT. The V call is TRBV6-2 or TRBV6-3, the J call TRBJ1-1; unclear D gene. Germline V gene lookup returns CDR1 MNHEY and CDR2 SVGEGT. CDR3 size: 13 residues.

The chain joins TRBV29-1 to TRBJ2-5; 10 bases agree with TRBD2. There are 16 residues in the CDR3. Germline loops: CDR1 SQVTM, CDR2 ANQGSEA. V shed 5 bases and J 2 bases; nucleotides not matched to a gene: 11. CDR3 coding DNA: TGCAGCGTTCGAAGGGTTAGCGGGGGGTTACAAGAGACCCAGTACTTC. This gives the protein CSVRRVSGGLQETQYF.

Turning to this clonotype: At one end the junction does not follow the germline gene, possibly because of a read error. This chain uses TRBV27 with TRBJ2-7; 8 positions match TRBD2. The CDR3 loop spans 14 amino acids. Germline values: CDR1 MNHEY, CDR2 SMNVEV (reference sequence). CDR3: CASSYAGGSNEQYF. The CDR3 nucleotides read TGTGCCAGCAGTTATGCGGGAGGCTCCAACGAGCAGTACTTC.

With regard to this clonotype: One base away lies a much larger clone, so this may be a sequencing read error. The V gene is TRBV5-1, the J gene TRBJ2-5; unclear D gene. Germline V CDR1 and CDR2: SGHRS, YFSETQ. This CDR3 has 11 residues. Trimming left V 5 bases short and J 2 bases short, with 4 bases between. The CDR3 spells CASRLQETQYF. CDR3 coding DNA: TGCGCCAGCAGATTACAAGAGACCCAGTACTTC.

This clonotype was counted between two and nine times. The rearrangement links TRBV15 to TRBJ2-1; D call uncertain. The CDR3 contains 12 residues. Germline loops: CDR1 LNHNV, CDR2 YYDKDF (reference sequence). V shed 6 bases and J shed 2 bases, with 5 bases lying between them. CDR3 loop: CATSRAYNEQFF. CDR3 in DNA: TGTGCCACCAGTAGGGCCTACAATGAGCAGTTCTTC.

Regarding this clonotype: A much larger clone lies a single base off, so this may be a read error. CDR3 residues: CSAPRTGLQETQFF. CDR3 nucleotide sequence: TGCAGCGCCCCCCGGACAGGTTTACAAGAGACCCAGTTCTTC. The J gene is TRBJ2-5, the V gene TRBV29-1; TRBD1 aligns across 7 bases. The J call is in doubt because the DNA end fits TRBJ2-1 better. The CDR3 extends over 14 amino acids. The germline CDR1 and CDR2 sequences are SQVTM and ANQGSEA.

This chain uses TRBV7-6 with TRBJ2-1; D may be TRBD2 (5 bases). Germline CDR1 is SGHVS and CDR2 is FNYEAQ. This CDR3 is built from 14 residues. Trimming took off 5 bases at V and 7 bases at J, with 15 bases between the two ends. In DNA form, the CDR3 reads TGTGCCAGCAGCGCCCGCGGAGGATGGAATGAGCAGTTCTTC. It encodes CASSARGGWNEQFF.

This chain uses TRBV6-5 with TRBJ1-5; D gene ambiguous. This CDR3 is 15 amino acids long. Between the trimmed V and J ends, which lost 6 bases and 1 base, there was a span of 13 bases. Germline CDR1 and CDR2: MNHEY and SVGAGI. The CDR3 bases are TGTGCCAGCAGCCGAGCTGTGGGGAGCAATCAGCCCCAGCATTTT. This translates into CASSRAVGSNQPQHF.

This sequence joins TRBV11-2 and TRBJ2-1; perhaps TRBD1 as D (5 bases). Per the germline V gene, CDR1 is SGHAT and CDR2 is FQNNGV. V was pared by 3 bases and J by 3 bases, with 15 bases between. The length of the CDR3 is 16 residues. As DNA, the CDR3 is TGTGCCAGCAGCTTGGCCCCGACAGTTCTCTACAATGAGCAGTTCTTC. This translates into CASSLAPTVLYNEQFF.

The gene calls are TRBV29-1 and TRBJ2-7; TRBD1 matches 10 bases. Trimming cost V 5 bases and J 3 bases; bases outside gene matches: 4. Per germline, CDR1 SQVTM and CDR2 ANQGSEA. The CDR3 is 13 residues long. The CDR3 DNA follows: TGCAGCGTTAGGAGGACAGGGGGCTACGAGCAGTACTTC. Its translation: CSVRRTGGYEQYF.

The table lists this clonotype with a count of one. The CDR3 DNA sequence: TGTGCCAGCTCACCACCGAGGGGCGCCGTCAATGAGCAGTACTTC. The encoded protein is CASSPPRGAVNEQYF. The chain joins TRBV18 to TRBJ2-5, with D perhaps given as TRBD1 or TRBD2 (5 bases each). Deletions cut 0 bases from V and 11 bases from J, with 19 bases between. CDR1 and CDR2 from the germline V gene are KGHSH and LQKENI. The CDR3 is made up of 15 amino acids.

This clonotype was seen at least ten times. The V call is TRBV10-2, the J call TRBJ2-1; TRBD1 or TRBD2 may be the D gene (5 bases each). The CDR3 runs 16 residues. V was cut by 5 bases and J by 3 bases, with 17 bases left in between. Germline loops: CDR1 WSHSY, CDR2 SAAADI. In DNA form, the CDR3 reads TGCGCCAGCAGTCAGACCGGGACGTTAAGCTACAATGAGCAGTTCTTC. Its protein product is CASSQTGTLSYNEQFF.